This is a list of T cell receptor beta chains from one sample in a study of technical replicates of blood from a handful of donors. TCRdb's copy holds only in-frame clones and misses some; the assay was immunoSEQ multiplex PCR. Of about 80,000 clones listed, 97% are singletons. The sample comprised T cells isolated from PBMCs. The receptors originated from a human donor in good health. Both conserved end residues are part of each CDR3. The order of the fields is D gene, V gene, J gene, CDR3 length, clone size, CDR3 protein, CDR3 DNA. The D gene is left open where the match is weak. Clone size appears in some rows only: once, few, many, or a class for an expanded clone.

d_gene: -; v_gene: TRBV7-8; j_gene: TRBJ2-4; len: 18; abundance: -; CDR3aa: CASSLVGQGGPTGYIQYF; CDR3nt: TGTGCCAGCAGCTTAGTCGGACAGGGAGGGCCCACAGGGTACATTCAGTACTTC
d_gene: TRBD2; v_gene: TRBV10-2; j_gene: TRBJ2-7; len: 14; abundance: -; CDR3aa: CASRTGTSSYEQYF; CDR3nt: TGCGCCAGCAGAACCGGGACTAGCTCCTACGAGCAGTACTTC
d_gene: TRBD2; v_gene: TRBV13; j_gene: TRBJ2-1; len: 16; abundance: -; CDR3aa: CASSLGGAGYRNEQFF; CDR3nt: TGTGCCAGCAGCTTAGGAGGAGCGGGGTATAGAAATGAGCAGTTCTTC
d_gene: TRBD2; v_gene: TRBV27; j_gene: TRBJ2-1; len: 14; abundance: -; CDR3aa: CASGSGSGSNEQFF; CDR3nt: TGTGCCAGCGGAAGCGGGAGTGGGTCCAATGAGCAGTTCTTC
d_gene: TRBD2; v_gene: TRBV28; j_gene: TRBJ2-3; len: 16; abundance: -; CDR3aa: CASSPTAGGLSDTQYF; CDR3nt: TGTGCCAGCAGCCCCACCGCGGGAGGCTTGTCAGATACGCAGTATTTT
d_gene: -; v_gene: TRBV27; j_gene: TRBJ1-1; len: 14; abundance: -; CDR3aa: CASSFLTGNTEAFF; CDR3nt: TGTGCCAGCAGTTTTCTGACGGGGAACACTGAAGCTTTCTTT
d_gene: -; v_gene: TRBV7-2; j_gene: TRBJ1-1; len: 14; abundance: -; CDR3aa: CASSLERQSPEAFF; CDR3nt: TGTGCCAGCAGCTTAGAGCGGCAGTCCCCTGAAGCTTTCTTT
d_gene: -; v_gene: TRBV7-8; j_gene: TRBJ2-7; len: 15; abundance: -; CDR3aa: CASSLGSGGSYEQYF; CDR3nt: TGTGCCAGCAGCTTAGGGTCCGGTGGCTCCTACGAGCAGTACTTC
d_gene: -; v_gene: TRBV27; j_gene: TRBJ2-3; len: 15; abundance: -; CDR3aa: CASSLEASGTDTQYF; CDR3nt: TGTGCCAGCAGCTTAGAGGCCTCTGGCACAGATACGCAGTATTTT
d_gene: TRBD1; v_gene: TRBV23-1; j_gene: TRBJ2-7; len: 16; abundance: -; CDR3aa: CASSQSPGQGAYEQYF; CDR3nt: TGCGCCAGCAGTCAATCTCCAGGACAGGGGGCCTACGAGCAGTACTTC
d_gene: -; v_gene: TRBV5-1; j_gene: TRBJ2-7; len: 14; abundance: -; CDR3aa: CASSLAALANEQYF; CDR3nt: TGCGCCAGCAGCTTGGCCGCCTTAGCAAACGAGCAGTACTTC
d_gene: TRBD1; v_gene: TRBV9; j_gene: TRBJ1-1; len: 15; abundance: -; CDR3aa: CASSGTGGIGTEAFF; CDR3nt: TGTGCCAGCAGCGGCACAGGGGGTATAGGTACTGAAGCTTTCTTT
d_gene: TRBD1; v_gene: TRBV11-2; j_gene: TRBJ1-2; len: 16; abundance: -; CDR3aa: CASSLATGTGAYGYTF; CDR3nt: TGTGCCAGCAGCTTAGCGACCGGGACAGGAGCCTATGGCTACACCTTC
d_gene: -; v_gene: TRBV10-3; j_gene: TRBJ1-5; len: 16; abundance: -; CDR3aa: CAISESSSGVAQPQHF; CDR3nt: TGTGCCATCAGTGAGTCAAGCTCGGGGGTAGCTCAGCCCCAGCATTTT
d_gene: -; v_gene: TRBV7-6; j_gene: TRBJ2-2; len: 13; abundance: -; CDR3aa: CASSLVRSGELFF; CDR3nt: TGTGCCAGCAGCTTAGTGAGGTCGGGGGAGCTGTTTTTT
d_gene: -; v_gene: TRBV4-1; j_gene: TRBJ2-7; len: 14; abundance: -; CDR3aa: CASSQPTGNYEQYF; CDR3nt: TGCGCCAGCAGCCAGCCCACCGGGAACTACGAGCAGTACTTC
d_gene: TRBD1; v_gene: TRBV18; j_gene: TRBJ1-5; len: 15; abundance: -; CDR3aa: CASSPPGQENQPQHF; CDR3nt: TGTGCCAGCTCACCACCCGGACAGGAGAATCAGCCCCAGCATTTT
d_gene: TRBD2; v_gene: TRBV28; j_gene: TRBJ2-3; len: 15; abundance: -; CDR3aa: CASSIGRGAADTQYF; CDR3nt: TGTGCCAGCAGTATCGGGCGGGGGGCAGCCGATACGCAGTATTTT
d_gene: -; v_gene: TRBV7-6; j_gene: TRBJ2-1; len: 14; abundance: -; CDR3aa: CASSYTDSYNEQFF; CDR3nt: TGTGCCAGCAGCTACACGGACAGTTACAATGAGCAGTTCTTC
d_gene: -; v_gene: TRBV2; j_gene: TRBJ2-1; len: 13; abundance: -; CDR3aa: CAPTPGTYNEQFF; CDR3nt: TGTGCCCCCACCCCGGGGACCTACAATGAGCAGTTCTTC
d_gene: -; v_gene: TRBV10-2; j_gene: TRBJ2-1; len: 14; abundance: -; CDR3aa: CASGWVGFHNEQFF; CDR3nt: TGCGCCAGCGGTTGGGTGGGCTTTCACAATGAGCAGTTCTTC
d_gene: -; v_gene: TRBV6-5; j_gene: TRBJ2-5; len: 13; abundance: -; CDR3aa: CASRRDTDETQYF; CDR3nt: TGTGCCAGCAGGAGGGACACGGATGAGACCCAGTACTTC
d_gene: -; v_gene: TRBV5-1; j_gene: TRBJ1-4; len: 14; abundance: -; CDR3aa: CASSPGQGSEKLFF; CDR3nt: TGCGCCAGCAGCCCGGGGCAGGGGTCTGAAAAACTGTTTTTT
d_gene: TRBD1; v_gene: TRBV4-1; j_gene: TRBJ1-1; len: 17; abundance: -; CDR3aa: CASSRILGQGRGTEAFF; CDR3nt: TGCGCCAGCAGCCGCATACTCGGACAGGGGCGAGGAACCGAAGCTTTCTTT
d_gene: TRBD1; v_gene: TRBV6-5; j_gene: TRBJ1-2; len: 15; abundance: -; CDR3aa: CASSYSRTGIHGYTF; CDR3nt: TGTGCCAGCAGTTACAGTCGGACAGGGATCCATGGCTACACCTTC
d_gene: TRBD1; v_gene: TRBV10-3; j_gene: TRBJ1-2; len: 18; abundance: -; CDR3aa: CAISDFAGQPNANYGYTF; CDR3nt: TGTGCCATCAGTGATTTCGCGGGACAGCCTAACGCTAACTATGGCTACACCTTC
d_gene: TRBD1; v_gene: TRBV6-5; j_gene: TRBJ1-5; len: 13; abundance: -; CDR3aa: CASSRDRGQPQHF; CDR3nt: TGTGCCAGCAGCAGGGACAGGGGGCAGCCCCAGCATTTT
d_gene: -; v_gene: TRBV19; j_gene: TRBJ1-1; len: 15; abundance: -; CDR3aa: CASRPRQSMNTEAFF; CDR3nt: TGTGCCAGTAGGCCTCGACAGAGCATGAACACTGAAGCTTTCTTT
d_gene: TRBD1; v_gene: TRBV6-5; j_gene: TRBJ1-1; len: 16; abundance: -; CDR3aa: CASSWGQGLMNTEAFF; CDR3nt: TGTGCCAGCAGTTGGGGACAGGGATTAATGAACACTGAAGCTTTCTTT
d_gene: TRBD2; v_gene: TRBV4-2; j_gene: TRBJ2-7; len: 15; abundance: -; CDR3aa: CASSQDSGGSYEQYF; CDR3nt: TGTGCCAGCAGCCAAGATAGCGGGGGCTCCTACGAGCAGTACTTC
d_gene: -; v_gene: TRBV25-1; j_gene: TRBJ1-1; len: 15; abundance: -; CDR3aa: CASRTAGEGNTEAFF; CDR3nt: TGTGCCAGCAGAACCGCAGGGGAAGGGAACACTGAAGCTTTCTTT
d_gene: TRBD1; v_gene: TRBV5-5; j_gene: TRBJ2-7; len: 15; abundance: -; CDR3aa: CASSLGTGGEGEQYF; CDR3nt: TGTGCCAGCAGTTTAGGAACAGGGGGCGAGGGCGAGCAGTACTTC
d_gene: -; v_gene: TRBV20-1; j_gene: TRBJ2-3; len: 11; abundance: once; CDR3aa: CSAPFTDTQYF; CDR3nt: TGCAGTGCCCCCTTCACAGATACGCAGTATTTT
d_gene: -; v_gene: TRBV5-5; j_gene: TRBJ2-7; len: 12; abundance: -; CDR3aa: CASSLGRDQQYF; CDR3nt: TGTGCCAGCAGCTTGGGCCGGGATCAGCAGTACTTC
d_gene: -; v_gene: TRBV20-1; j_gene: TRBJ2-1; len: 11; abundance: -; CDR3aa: CSAPTGNEQFF; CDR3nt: TGCAGTGCCCCGACAGGCAATGAGCAGTTCTTC
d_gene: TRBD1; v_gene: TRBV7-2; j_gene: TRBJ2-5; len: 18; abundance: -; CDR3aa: CASSAQARQGAPQETQYF; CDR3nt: TGTGCCAGCAGCGCGCAAGCTAGGCAGGGGGCCCCCCAAGAGACCCAGTACTTC
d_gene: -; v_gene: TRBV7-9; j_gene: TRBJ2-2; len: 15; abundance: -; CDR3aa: CASSFTGLSTGELFF; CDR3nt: TGTGCCAGCAGCTTCACAGGGTTAAGCACCGGGGAGCTGTTTTTT
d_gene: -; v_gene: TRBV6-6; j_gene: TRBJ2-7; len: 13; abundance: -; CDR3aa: CASSNRSAYEQYF; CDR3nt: TGTGCCAGCAGTAACAGGTCAGCCTACGAGCAGTACTTC
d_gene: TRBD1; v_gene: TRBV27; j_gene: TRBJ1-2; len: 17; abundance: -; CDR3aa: CASRDPDRGLYGHGYTF; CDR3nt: TGTGCCAGCCGTGACCCGGACAGGGGACTCTATGGTCATGGCTACACCTTC
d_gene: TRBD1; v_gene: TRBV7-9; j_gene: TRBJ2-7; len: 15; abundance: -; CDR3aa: CASSWLGGQGDEQYF; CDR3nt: TGTGCCAGCAGCTGGCTCGGTGGACAGGGCGACGAGCAGTACTTC
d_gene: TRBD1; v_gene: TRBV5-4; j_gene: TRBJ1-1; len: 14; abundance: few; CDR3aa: CASSLDVRGTEAFF; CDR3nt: TGTGCCAGCAGCTTGGATGTCAGGGGGACTGAAGCTTTCTTT
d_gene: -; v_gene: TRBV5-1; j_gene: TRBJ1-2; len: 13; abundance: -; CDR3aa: CASSFEADYGYTF; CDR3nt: TGCGCCAGCAGCTTTGAAGCGGACTATGGCTACACCTTC
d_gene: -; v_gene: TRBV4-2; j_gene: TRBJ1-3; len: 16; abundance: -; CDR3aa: CASSQSLGGSGNTIYF; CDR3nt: TGTGCCAGCAGCCAATCCCTCGGGGGGTCTGGAAACACCATATATTTT
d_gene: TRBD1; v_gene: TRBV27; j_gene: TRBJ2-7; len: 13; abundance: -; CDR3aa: CASSLSGTDEQYF; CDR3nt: TGTGCCAGCAGTTTATCGGGGACAGACGAGCAGTACTTC
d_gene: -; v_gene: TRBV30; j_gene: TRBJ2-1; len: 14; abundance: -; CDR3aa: CAWNDGSSYNEQFF; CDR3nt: TGTGCCTGGAATGACGGGAGCTCCTACAATGAGCAGTTCTTC
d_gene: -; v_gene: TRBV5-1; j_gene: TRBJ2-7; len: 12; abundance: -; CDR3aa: CASSLVPNEQYF; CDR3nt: TGCGCCAGCAGCTTGGTCCCTAACGAGCAGTACTTC
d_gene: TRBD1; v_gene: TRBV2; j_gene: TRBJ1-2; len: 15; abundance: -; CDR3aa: CASRTPDRGVYGYTF; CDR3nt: TGTGCCAGCAGGACCCCGGACAGGGGTGTCTATGGCTACACCTTC
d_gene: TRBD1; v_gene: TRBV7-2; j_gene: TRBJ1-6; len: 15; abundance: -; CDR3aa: CASSTLQGYNSPLHF; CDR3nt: TGTGCCAGCAGCACTCTACAGGGGTATAATTCACCCCTCCACTTT
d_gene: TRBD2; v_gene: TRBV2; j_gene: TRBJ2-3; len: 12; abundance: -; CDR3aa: CASGGVTDTQYF; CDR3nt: TGTGCCAGCGGGGGGGTAACAGATACGCAGTATTTT
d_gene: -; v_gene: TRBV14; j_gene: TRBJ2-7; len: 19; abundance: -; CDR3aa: CASSQDRPPFAGGFYEQYF; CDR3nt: TGTGCCAGCAGCCAAGATCGACCCCCGTTTGCGGGCGGATTCTACGAGCAGTACTTC
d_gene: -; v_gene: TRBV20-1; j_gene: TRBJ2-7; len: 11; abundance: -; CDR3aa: CSATGNYEQYF; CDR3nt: TGCAGTGCAACCGGGAACTACGAGCAGTACTTC
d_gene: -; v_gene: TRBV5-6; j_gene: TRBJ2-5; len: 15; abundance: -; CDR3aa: CASSLGRGWVETQYF; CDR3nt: TGTGCCAGCAGCTTGGGTCGAGGTTGGGTGGAGACCCAGTACTTC
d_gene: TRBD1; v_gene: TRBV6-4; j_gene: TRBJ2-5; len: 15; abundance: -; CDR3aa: CASSDGTGGQETQYF; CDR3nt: TGTGCCAGCAGTGACGGGACAGGGGGCCAAGAGACCCAGTACTTC
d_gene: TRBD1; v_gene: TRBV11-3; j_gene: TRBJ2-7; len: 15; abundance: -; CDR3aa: CASSPGGQGFPEQYF; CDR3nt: TGTGCCAGCAGCCCCGGGGGACAGGGGTTTCCCGAGCAGTACTTC
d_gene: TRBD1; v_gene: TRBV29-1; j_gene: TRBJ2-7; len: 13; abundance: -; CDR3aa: CSVLPTGDYEQYF; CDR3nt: TGCAGCGTTCTCCCCACAGGGGACTACGAGCAGTACTTC